Following are 30 T cell receptor beta chains from one sample sequenced in a study of T cells expressing NK-cell markers. TCRdb re-called the 5' RACE reads and shows each CDR3 protein once, DNA omitted. The sample table sets out fewer than 200,000 distinct CDR3 sequences. The sequenced material came from blood T cells: a sorted CD56 or NKG2C T cell subset, CD4+ or CD8+ T cells, or bulk PBMC T cells (not recorded which). The receptors derive from a woman between 18 and 75 years old in good health.

V is TRBV5-4 and J is TRBJ1-1. The CDR3 loop spans 15 amino acids. CDR1 and CDR2 from the germline V gene are SGHNT and YYREEE (reference sequence). CDR3 loop: CASSLVRGVNTEAFF.

The chain carries TRBV18 and TRBJ2-3; there is no DNA to check the TCRdb D call of TRBD2. The V gene's germline CDR1 is KGHSH and CDR2 LQKENI. The CDR3 length is 14 residues. The CDR3 loop reads CASPTAGSPDTQYF.

The rearrangement joins TRBV10-3 to TRBJ2-5; as DNA is missing, the TRBD2 call by TCRdb cannot be tested. Germline lookup yields CDR1 ENHRY and CDR2 SYGVKD. CDR3 length equals 13 residues. The CDR3 spells CATSGRAEETQYF.

The chain uses TRBV12-3 or TRBV12-4 and TRBJ2-4. The CDR3 length is 14 residues. The CDR3 loop is CASTLNIAKNIQYF.

V gene TRBV20-1 combines with J gene TRBJ1-4. CDR1 is DFQATT and CDR2 is SNEGSKA in the germline V gene (reference sequence). The CDR3 runs 15 residues. The CDR3 loop reads CSARDSLATNEKLFF.

J is TRBJ1-1 and V is TRBV29-1. The CDR3 has 14 residues. The germline CDR1 and CDR2 sequences are SQVTM and ANQGSEA. This CDR3 is CSAFEGGRNTEAFF.

V gene TRBV6-2 or TRBV6-3 combines with J gene TRBJ2-1; TCRdb's D call, TRBD2, is unchecked because there is no DNA. Germline CDR1 is MNHEY and CDR2 is SVGEGT. CDR3 size: 17 residues. The CDR3 sequence: CASSSASGTSGAGEQFF.

This sequence joins TRBV3-1 and TRBJ2-1; TCRdb returns TRBD1, unconfirmable since there is no DNA. Germline CDR1 and CDR2: LGHDT and YNNKEL (reference sequence). This CDR3 is 12 amino acids long. CDR3 protein: CASSFRGLEQFF.

This sequence joins TRBV7-9 and TRBJ1-1. Germline assignment: CDR1 SEHNR and CDR2 FQNEAQ (reference sequence). This CDR3 region has 14 residues. CDR3 sequence: CASSFRQGKSEAFF.

V usage is TRBV5-1 and J usage is TRBJ2-7; TCRdb reports TRBD2, a call that lacks DNA to check it against. This CDR3 contains 14 residues. The germline gives CDR1 SGHRS, CDR2 YFSETQ. The chain's CDR3 is CASGREQSSYEQYF.

The chain joins TRBV5-1 to TRBJ2-1; TCRdb designates TRBD1, a call that cannot be tested without DNA. The CDR3 runs 15 residues. Germline V gene sequence: CDR1 SGHRS, CDR2 YFSETQ. Here the CDR3 reads CASGPQGVSYNEQFF.

The V call is TRBV20-1, the J call TRBJ2-1; without DNA, the TCRdb call of TRBD1 cannot be checked. Germline V CDR1 and CDR2: DFQATT, SNEGSKA (reference sequence). This CDR3 has 12 amino acids. The CDR3 sequence is CSASSQGWEQFF.

The V gene is TRBV29-1, the J gene TRBJ2-1; TCRdb reports TRBD2, a call that lacks DNA to check it against. The germline V gene encodes CDR1 SQVTM and CDR2 ANQGSEA. The CDR3 has 16 residues. The CDR3 is CSVERTSGASYNEQFF.

This chain joins TRBV12-3 or TRBV12-4 and TRBJ1-2; the TCRdb D gene call, TRBD1, has no DNA to confirm it. The CDR3 contains 16 residues. CDR3 sequence: CASSLPRGQGDRGYTF.

The chain recombines TRBV12-3 or TRBV12-4 with TRBJ1-1; the TRBD1 assignment by TCRdb is unverifiable without DNA. The CDR3 is made up of 12 amino acids. This CDR3 reads CASLRAGAHAFF.

The rearrangement links TRBV5-5 to TRBJ1-1. Germline loops: CDR1 SGHKS, CDR2 YYEKEE (reference sequence). The CDR3 spans 13 residues. The CDR3 reads CASSLSDGTEAFF.

The rearrangement links TRBV5-6 to TRBJ2-2; TCRdb lists TRBD1, though no DNA is available to test this call. This CDR3 is 15 amino acids long. Germline V gene data show CDR1 as SGHDT and CDR2 as YYEEEE. CDR3: CASSWDPKGTGELFF. Full variable domain (rest looked up from reference TRBV5-6 and TRBJ2-2): DAGVTQSPTHLIKTRGQQVTLRCSPKSGHDTVSWYQQALGQGPQFIFQYYEEEERQRGNFPDRFSGHQFPNYSSELNVNALLLGDSALYLCASSWDPKGTGELFFGEGSRLTVL.

The V gene is TRBV20-1, the J gene TRBJ2-1; absent DNA, TCRdb's TRBD1 call cannot be checked. The CDR3 sequence is 15 residues long. Per germline, CDR1 DFQATT and CDR2 SNEGSKA (reference sequence). The CDR3 is CSAVPRDKIYNEQFF.

The V and J genes are TRBV5-1 and TRBJ2-3; TCRdb names TRBD2, which stays unverified in the absence of DNA. In germline, CDR1 is SGHRS, CDR2 YFSETQ. The CDR3 is made up of 18 amino acids. The CDR3 here is CASSQLAGGDPSTDTQYF.

The genes are TRBV6-1 and TRBJ2-2; the TCRdb call, TRBD1, lacks DNA for checking. The CDR3 has 15 residues. The germline V gene has CDR1 MNHNS and CDR2 SASEGT. The CDR3 protein is CASTTGGAFGGELFF.

The chain is built from TRBV2 and TRBJ2-7; TCRdb's assignment of TRBD2 cannot be checked, as there is no DNA. The CDR3 extends over 15 amino acids. From germline, CDR1 is SNHLY and CDR2 FYNNEI. CDR3 region: CASSISAGGPYEQYF.

This chain uses TRBV20-1 with TRBJ2-7; TCRdb gives TRBD1 as the D gene, but with no DNA this cannot be confirmed. The CDR3 is 12 residues long. Germline CDR1 and CDR2: DFQATT and SNEGSKA (reference sequence). This chain's CDR3 is CSANGQLGEQYF.

V and J are TRBV9 and TRBJ2-7; with no DNA, the TCRdb D assignment of TRBD1 cannot be verified. Germline assignment: CDR1 SGDLS and CDR2 YYNGEE. The CDR3 covers 12 residues. CDR3 in amino acids: CASSPQGYEQYF.

The V and J genes are TRBV6-4 and TRBJ2-1; TCRdb returns TRBD1, unconfirmable since there is no DNA. Germline V gene data show CDR1 as MRHNA and CDR2 as SNTAGT. The CDR3 length is 13 residues. This CDR3 reads CASSNRQGNEQFF.

The gene calls are TRBV3-1 and TRBJ2-1; the D call from TCRdb, TRBD2, cannot be confirmed without DNA. From germline, CDR1 is LGHDT and CDR2 YNNKEL (reference sequence). This CDR3 is built from 13 residues. CDR3: CASSQGTSVEQFF.

The rearrangement uses TRBV5-1 and TRBJ1-1; TCRdb picks TRBD1, but there is no DNA to check that call. This CDR3 comprises 15 residues. Germline lookup yields CDR1 SGHRS and CDR2 YFSETQ. CDR3: CASSLQGALNTEAFF. Based on the CDR3 plus reference TRBV5-1 and TRBJ1-1, the full variable domain is KAGVTQTPRYLIKTRGQQVTLSCSPISGHRSVSWYQQTPGQGLQFLFEYFSETQRNKGNFPGRFSGRQFSNSRSEMNVSTLELGDSALYLCASSLQGALNTEAFFGQGTRLTVV.

The chain uses TRBV20-1 and TRBJ2-1. CDR1 DFQATT and CDR2 SNEGSKA come from the germline V gene (reference sequence). This CDR3 is built from 12 residues. The CDR3 is CSARDHNGEQFF.

The V call is TRBV12-3 or TRBV12-4, the J call TRBJ2-1; with no DNA, the TCRdb D assignment of TRBD2 cannot be verified. The CDR3 sequence is 20 residues long. The CDR3 region is CASSSYPGLAGGPGNNEQFF.

The chain employs TRBV20-1 and TRBJ1-2; no DNA is available, so the TRBD1 call from TCRdb remains unchecked. The CDR3 is 14 residues long. CDR1 is DFQATT and CDR2 is SNEGSKA in the germline V gene (reference sequence). CDR3 protein: CSASPRTGYYGYTF.

The chain carries TRBV7-2 and TRBJ1-6. Germline CDR1 SGHTA, CDR2 FQGNSA. The CDR3 runs 17 residues. The CDR3 reads CASSLVGSADYNSPLHF. Using reference TRBV7-2 and TRBJ1-6 for the parts outside the CDR3, the full variable domain is GAGVSQSPSNKVTEKGKDVELRCDPISGHTALYWYRQSLGQGLEFLIYFQGNSAPDKSGLPSDRFSAERTGGSVSTLTIQRTQQEDSAVYLCASSLVGSADYNSPLHFGNGTRLTVT.